Described below is a single T cell receptor beta chain sequence and its context. This entry comes from a study of blood T cell repertoires in COVID-19. Study as a whole: The samples span acute and convalescent COVID-19 from the United States, Italy and Spain. Nucleic acid was either cDNA or gDNA, and it came from T cells, B-cell-depleted T cells, or PBMCs.

The CDR3 totals 14 residues. Germline CDR1 is SGHRS and CDR2 is YFSETQ. The V and J ends lost 4 bases and 5 bases, in that order; junction bases with no gene match: 6. Original handling: It was from reference gene primer amplification that nucleated cell counts were estimated. Data came from immunoSEQ multiplex PCR; TCRdb stores just in-frame clones and leaves some out. That table gives V, J and clone size, and the DNA gave D and trimming. The repertoire holds tens of thousands of clones, with roughly 83% as singletons. J is TRBJ2-7 and V is TRBV5-1; 10 bases align to TRBD1. The specimen sequenced was peripheral blood. The source of this sequence is a man between 50 and 59 years old with active COVID-19. CDR3 bases: TGCGCCAGCAGCGGGGACAGGGGCCTGGACGAGCAGTACTTC. It translates to CASSGDRGLDEQYF. The variable domain in full, completed from reference TRBV5-1 and TRBJ2-7, reads KAGVTQTPRYLIKTRGQQVTLSCSPISGHRSVSWYQQTPGQGLQFLFEYFSETQRNKGNFPGRFSGRQFSNSRSEMNVSTLELGDSALYLCASSGDRGLDEQYFGPGTRLTVT.